The clone carrying this T cell receptor (beta chain) showed up many times. The record originates from a study of blood T cells in healthy people across ages. The CDR3 is 13 amino acids. The V end lost 3 bases, the J end lost 1 base, and 6 bases lay between the germline ends. Through a sample-barcoded 5' primer and a J-beta primer mix, a second PCR was run for 7 to 11 cycles. TCRdb reprocessed the 5' RACE reads with MiXCR, giving one entry per CDR3 protein. Seen here are approximately 1,700,000 distinct CDR3 sequences, about two fifths observed once, and the top ten hold more than 20%. The authors extracted at least 6 micrograms of total RNA per sample.

The chain is built from TRBV12-3 or TRBV12-4 and TRBJ1-1; D not resolved. This TCR was recovered from a human donor in good health. The sequencing input was blood. CDR3 sequence (DNA): TGTGCCAGCAGTTTTGCCCCGAACACTGAAGCTTTCTTT. As protein: CASSFAPNTEAFF.